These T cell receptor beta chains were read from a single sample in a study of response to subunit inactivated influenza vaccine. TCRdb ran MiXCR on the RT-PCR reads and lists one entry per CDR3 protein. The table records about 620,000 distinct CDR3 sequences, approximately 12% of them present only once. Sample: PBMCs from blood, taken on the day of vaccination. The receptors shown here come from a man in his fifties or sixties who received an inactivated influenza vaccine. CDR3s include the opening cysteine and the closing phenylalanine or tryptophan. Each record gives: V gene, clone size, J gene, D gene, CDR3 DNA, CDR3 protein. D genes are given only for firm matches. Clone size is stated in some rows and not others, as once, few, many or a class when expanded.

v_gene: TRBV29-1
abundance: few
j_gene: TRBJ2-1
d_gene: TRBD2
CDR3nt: TGCAGCGTTGTAGCCCGGACTAGCAGCTTTTACAATGAGCAGTTCTTC
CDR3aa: CSVVARTSSFYNEQFF

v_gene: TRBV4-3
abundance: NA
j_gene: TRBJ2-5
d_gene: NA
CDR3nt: TGCGCCAGCAGCCTATTCGTGGGTCAGGGAGAGACCCAGTACTTC
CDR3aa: CASSLFVGQGETQYF

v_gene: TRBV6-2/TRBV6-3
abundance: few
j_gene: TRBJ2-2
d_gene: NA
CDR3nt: TGTGCCAGCACGTGGCAGGCCCGCGGGGAGCTGTTTTTT
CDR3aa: CASTWQARGELFF

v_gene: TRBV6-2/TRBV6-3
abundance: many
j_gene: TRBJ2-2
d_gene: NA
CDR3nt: TGTGCCAGCAGTTACCGTAGCGGCGTGAACACCGGGGAGCTGTTTTTT
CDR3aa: CASSYRSGVNTGELFF

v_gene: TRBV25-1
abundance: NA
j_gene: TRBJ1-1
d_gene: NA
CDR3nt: TGTGCCAGCAGTGAATTCGCGATGAACACTGAAGCTTTCTTT
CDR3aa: CASSEFAMNTEAFF

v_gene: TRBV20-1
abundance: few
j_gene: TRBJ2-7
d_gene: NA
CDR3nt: TGCAGTGCTAGTCGGGCTAGTCGACACGAGCAGTACTTC
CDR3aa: CSASRASRHEQYF

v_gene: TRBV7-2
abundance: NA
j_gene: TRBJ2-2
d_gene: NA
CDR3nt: TGTGCCAGCAGCTTAGCCTACAGGGGAGGAACCGGGGAGCTGTTTTTT
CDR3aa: CASSLAYRGGTGELFF

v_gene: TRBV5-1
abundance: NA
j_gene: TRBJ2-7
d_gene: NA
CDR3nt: TGCGCCAGCAGCTTCAGCCCCAGGGTTGGCGAGCAGTACTTC
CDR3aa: CASSFSPRVGEQYF

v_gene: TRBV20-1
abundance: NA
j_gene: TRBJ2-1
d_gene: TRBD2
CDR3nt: TGCAGTGCTCTGAGCGGGGGCTCCTACAATGAGCAGTTCTTC
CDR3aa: CSALSGGSYNEQFF

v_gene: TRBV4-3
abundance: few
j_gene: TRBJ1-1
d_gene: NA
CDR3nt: TGCGCCAGCAGCCAATCGCGGCTAACAACTGAAGCTTTCTTT
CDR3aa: CASSQSRLTTEAFF

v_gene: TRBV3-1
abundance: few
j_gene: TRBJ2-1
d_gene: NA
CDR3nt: TGTGCCAGCAGCCAAGGATACGTTTCCTACAATGAGCAGTTCTTC
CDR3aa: CASSQGYVSYNEQFF

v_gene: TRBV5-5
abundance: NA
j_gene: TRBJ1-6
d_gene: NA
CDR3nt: TGTGCCAGCAGCGCTGGAATGGGTGCCTGGGATAATTCACCCCTCCACTTT
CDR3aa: CASSAGMGAWDNSPLHF

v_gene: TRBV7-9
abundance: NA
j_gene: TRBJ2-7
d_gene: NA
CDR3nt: TGTGCCAGCAGCTTAGACGGGGCCCCTACCTACGAGCAGTACTTC
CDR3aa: CASSLDGAPTYEQYF

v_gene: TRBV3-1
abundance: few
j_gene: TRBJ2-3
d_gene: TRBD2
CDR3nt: TGTGCCAGCAGCCACGTCGGGACTAGTTGGGCAGATACGCAGTATTTT
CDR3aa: CASSHVGTSWADTQYF

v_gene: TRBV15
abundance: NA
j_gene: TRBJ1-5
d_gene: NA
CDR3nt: TGTGCCACCAGCGGACGTTTCGGGCGGAACAATCAGCCCCAGCATTTT
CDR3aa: CATSGRFGRNNQPQHF

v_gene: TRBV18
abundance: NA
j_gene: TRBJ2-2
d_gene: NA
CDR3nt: TGTGCCAGCTCACCACGGACAAAGAGGGTCGGGGAGCTGTTTTTT
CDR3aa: CASSPRTKRVGELFF

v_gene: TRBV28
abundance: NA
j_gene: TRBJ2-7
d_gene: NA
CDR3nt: TGTGCCACAGGGGGGTTCCCCTACGAGCAGTACTTC
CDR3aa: CATGGFPYEQYF

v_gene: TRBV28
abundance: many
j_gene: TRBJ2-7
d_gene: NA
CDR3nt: TGTGCCAGCAGTTCCCTAGGGTGGGGCCGAAAGAGCTCCTACGAGCAGTACTTC
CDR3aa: CASSSLGWGRKSSYEQYF

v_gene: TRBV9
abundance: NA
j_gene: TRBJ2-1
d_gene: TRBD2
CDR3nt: TGTGCCAGCAGCGTAGGAGGCGGGACTAGCGGGAGGGGGTCCAATGAGCAGTTCTTC
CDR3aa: CASSVGGGTSGRGSNEQFF

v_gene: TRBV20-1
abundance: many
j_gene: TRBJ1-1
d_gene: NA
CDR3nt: TGCAGTGCTAGACAGGGTGAAGCTTTCTTT
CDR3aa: CSARQGEAFF

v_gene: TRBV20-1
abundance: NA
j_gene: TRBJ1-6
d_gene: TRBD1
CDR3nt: TGCAGTGCTTTAAGAGCCGGGACAGGGAATTCACCCCTCCACTTT
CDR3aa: CSALRAGTGNSPLHF

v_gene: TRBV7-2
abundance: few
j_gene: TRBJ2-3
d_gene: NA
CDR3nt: TGTGCCAGCAGCCCTAGGACGGGGGTTGGAGATACGCAGTATTTT
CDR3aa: CASSPRTGVGDTQYF

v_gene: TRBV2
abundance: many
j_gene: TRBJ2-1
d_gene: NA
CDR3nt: TGTGCCAGCACCCGAGGACTCATCCGTGAGCAGTTCTTC
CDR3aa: CASTRGLIREQFF

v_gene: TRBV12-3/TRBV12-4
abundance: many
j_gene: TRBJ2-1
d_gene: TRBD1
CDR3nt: TGTGCCAGCAGGCGAGGGGGCAGCTACAATGAGCAGTTCTTC
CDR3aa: CASRRGGSYNEQFF

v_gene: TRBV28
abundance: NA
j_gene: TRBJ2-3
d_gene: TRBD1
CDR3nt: TGTGCCAGCAGTTTTGCGGACAGGGTCATCGATACGCAGTATTTT
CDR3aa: CASSFADRVIDTQYF

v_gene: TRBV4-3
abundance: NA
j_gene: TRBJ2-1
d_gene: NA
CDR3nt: TGCGCCAGCAGCCGAGACAGTTCGGGCCTCACCTACAATGAGCAGTTCTTC
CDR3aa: CASSRDSSGLTYNEQFF

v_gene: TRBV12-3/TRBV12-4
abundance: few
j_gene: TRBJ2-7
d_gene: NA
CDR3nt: TGTGCCAGCAGTTTCAGGCGGGACAAAGATGCCTACGAGCAGTACTTC
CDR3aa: CASSFRRDKDAYEQYF

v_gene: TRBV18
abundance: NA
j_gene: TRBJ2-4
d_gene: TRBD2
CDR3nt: TGTGCCAGCTCACCACCTAGCGGGGGGTCGGACATTCAGTACTTC
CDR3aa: CASSPPSGGSDIQYF

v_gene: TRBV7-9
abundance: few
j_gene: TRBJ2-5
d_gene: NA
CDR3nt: TGTGCCAGCAGCTTCCCGCGGGACCAAGAGACCCAGTACTTC
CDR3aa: CASSFPRDQETQYF

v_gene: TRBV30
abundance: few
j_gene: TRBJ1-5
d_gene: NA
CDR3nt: TGTGCCTGGAGCAGACAAGAGAATAGCAATCAGCCCCAGCATTTT
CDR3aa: CAWSRQENSNQPQHF

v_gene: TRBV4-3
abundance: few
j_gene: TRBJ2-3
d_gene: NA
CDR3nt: TGCGCCAGCAGCCAGGCCTTCAGGGGCACAGATACGCAGTATTTT
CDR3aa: CASSQAFRGTDTQYF

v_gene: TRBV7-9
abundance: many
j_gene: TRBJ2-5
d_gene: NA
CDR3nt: TGTGCCAGCAGCTTAGCAACGGAGACCCAGTACTTC
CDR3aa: CASSLATETQYF

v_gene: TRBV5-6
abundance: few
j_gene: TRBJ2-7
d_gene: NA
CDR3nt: TGTGCCAGCAGCTTGGGGTTGGGCGGGCGCCTCTACGAGCAGTACTTC
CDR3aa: CASSLGLGGRLYEQYF

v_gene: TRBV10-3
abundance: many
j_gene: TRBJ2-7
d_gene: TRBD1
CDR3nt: TGTGCCATCACCCAGGGGGAAAGCTCCTACGAGCAGTACTTC
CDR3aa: CAITQGESSYEQYF

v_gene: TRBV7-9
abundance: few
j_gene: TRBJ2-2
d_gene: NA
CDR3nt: TGTGCCACCAACCTCGCATTACAACGGGAGCTGTTTTTT
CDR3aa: CATNLALQRELFF

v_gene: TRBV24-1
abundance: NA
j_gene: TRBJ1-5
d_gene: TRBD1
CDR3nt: TGTGCCACCAGTGATACAGGGGTGAGCAATCAGCCCCAGCATTTT
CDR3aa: CATSDTGVSNQPQHF

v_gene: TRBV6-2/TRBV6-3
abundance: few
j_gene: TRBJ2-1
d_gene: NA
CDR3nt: TGTGCCAGCAGTTTCGGACTCCTTAGCTCCTACAATGAGCAGTTCTTC
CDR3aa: CASSFGLLSSYNEQFF

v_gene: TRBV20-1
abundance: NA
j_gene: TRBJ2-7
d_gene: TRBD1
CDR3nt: TGCAGAGGACAGGGGGCCTCCTACGAGCAGTACTTC
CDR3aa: CRGQGASYEQYF

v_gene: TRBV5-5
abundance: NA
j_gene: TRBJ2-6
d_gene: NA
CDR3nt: TGTGCCAGCAGCTTGGAACACAGAGTCTCTGGGGCCAACGTCCTGACTTTC
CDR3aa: CASSLEHRVSGANVLTF

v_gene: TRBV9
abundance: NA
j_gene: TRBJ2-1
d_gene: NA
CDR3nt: TGTGACAGCAGCGTAACTGAAGGTGAGCAGTTCTTC
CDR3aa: CDSSVTEGEQFF

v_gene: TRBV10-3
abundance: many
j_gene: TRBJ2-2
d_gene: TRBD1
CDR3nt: TGTGCCACCCAGACAGGGGGGGACACCGGGGAGCTGTTTTTT
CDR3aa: CATQTGGDTGELFF